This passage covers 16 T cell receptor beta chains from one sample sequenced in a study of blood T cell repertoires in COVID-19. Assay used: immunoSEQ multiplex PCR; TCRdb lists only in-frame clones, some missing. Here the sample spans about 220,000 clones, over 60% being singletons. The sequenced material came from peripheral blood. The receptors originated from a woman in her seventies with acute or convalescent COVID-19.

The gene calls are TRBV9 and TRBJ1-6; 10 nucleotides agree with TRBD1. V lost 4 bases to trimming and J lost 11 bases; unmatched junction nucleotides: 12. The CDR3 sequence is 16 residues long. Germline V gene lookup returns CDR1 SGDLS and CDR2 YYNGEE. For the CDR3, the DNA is TGTGCCAGCAGCTCTGATCCGACAGGGGGCTCGGCACCCCTCCACTTT. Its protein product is CASSSDPTGGSAPLHF.

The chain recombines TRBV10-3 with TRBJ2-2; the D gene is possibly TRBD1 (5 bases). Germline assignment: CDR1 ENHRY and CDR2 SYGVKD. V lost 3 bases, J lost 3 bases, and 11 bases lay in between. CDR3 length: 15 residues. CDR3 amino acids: CAISDRQGYTGELFF. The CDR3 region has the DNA TGTGCCATCAGTGATCGGCAGGGCTACACCGGGGAGCTGTTTTTT.

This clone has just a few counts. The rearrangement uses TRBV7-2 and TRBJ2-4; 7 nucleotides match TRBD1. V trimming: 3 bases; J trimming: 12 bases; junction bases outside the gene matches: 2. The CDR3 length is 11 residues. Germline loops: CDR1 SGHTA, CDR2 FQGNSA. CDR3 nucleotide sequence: TGTGCCAGCAGCTTCGACAGGGATCAGTACTTC. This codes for CASSFDRDQYF.

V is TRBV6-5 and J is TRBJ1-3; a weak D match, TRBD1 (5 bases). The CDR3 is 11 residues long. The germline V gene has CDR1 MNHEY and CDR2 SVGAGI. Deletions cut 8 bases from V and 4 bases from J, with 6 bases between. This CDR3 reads CASDRGNTIYF. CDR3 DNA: TGTGCCAGCGACAGAGGAAACACCATATATTTT.

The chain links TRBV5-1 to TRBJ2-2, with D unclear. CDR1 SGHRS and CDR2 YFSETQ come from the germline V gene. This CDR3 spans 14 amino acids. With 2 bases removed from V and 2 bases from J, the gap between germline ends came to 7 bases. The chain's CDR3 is CASSLIPNTGELFF. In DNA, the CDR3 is TGCGCCAGCAGCTTAATCCCAAACACCGGGGAGCTGTTTTTT.

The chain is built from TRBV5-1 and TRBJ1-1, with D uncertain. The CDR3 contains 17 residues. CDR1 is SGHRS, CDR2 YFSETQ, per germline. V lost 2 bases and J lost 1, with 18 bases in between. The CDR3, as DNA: TGCGCCAGCAGCTTTCTTGGGCTCAGTTTGGCGAACACTGAAGCTTTCTTT. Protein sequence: CASSFLGLSLANTEAFF.

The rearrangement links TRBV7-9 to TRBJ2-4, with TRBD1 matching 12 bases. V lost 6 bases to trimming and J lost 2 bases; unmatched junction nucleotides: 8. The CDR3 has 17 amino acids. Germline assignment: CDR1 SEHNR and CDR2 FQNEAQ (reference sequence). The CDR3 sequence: CASRDGTGGATKNIQYF. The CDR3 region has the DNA TGTGCCAGCAGAGACGGGACAGGGGGCGCAACCAAAAACATTCAGTACTTC.

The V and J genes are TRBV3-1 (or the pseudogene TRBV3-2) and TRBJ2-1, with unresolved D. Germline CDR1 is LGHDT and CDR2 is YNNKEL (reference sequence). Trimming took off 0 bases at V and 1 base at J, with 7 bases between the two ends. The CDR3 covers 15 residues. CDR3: CASSQDHGSYNEQFF. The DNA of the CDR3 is TGTGCCAGCAGCCAAGATCACGGGTCCTACAATGAGCAGTTCTTC.

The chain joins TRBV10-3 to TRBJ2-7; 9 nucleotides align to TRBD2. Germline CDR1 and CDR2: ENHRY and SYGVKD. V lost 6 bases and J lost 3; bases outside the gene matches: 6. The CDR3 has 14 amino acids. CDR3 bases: TGTGCCATCAGCCTAGCGGGGAGCCTCTACGAGCAGTACTTC. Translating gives CAISLAGSLYEQYF.

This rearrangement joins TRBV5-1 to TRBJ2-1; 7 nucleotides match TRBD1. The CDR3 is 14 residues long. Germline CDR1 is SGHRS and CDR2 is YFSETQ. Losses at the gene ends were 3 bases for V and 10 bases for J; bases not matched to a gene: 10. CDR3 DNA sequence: TGCGCCAGCAGCTCGACGACAGGGCCCAGGGAGCAGTTCTTC. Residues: CASSSTTGPREQFF.

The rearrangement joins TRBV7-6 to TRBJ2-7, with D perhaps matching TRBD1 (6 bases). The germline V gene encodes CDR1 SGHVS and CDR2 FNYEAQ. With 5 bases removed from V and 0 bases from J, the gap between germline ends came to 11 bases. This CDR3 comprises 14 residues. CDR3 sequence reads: CASSAIQGSYEQYV. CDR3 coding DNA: TGTGCCAGCAGCGCTATACAGGGCTCCTACGAGCAGTACGTC.

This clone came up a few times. The CDR3 region has the DNA TGTGCCAGCTCACGTACTAGCGGGGAATCCCGGGCTCGGTATTTT. Residues: CASSRTSGESRARYF. The chain carries TRBV18 and TRBJ2-3, with 10 bases identical to TRBD2. Trimming at V came to 4 bases and at J to 14 bases, leaving 15 bases not matched to a gene. In germline, CDR1 is KGHSH, CDR2 LQKENI. This CDR3 is built from 15 residues.

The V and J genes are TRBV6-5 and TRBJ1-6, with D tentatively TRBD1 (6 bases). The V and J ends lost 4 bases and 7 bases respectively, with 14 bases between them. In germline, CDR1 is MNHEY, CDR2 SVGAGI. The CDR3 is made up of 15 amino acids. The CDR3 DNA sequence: TGTGCCAGCAGTTCCACAGGGACAAGGAATTCACCCCTCCACTTT. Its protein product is CASSSTGTRNSPLHF.

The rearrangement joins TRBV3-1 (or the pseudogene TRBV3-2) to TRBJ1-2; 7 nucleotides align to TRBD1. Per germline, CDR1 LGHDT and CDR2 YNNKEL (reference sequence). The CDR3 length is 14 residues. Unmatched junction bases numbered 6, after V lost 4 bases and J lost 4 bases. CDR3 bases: TGTGCCAGCAGCCGAACTACAGGGGCCTATGGCTACACCTTC. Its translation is CASSRTTGAYGYTF.

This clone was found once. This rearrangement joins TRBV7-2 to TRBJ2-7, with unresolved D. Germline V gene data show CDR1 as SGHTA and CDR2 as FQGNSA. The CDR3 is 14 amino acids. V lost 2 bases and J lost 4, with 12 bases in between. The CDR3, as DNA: TGTGCCAGCAGCTTAACGACAACAATATACGAGCAGTACTTC. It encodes CASSLTTTIYEQYF.

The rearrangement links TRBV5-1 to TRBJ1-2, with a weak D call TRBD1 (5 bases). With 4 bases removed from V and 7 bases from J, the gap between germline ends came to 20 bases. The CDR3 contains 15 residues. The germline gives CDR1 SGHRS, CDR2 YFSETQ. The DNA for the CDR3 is TGCGCCAGCAGCCCGAGCGGGAGGGACGGAGCTGGCTACACCTTC. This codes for CASSPSGRDGAGYTF.